This TCR beta chain was recorded in a study of blood T cell repertoires in COVID-19. Overall study context: Sites across the United States, Italy and Spain contributed samples from acute and convalescent COVID-19. PBMCs, B-cell-depleted T cells, or T cells provided the cDNA or gDNA that made up the material.

The protocol was immunoSEQ multiplex PCR, while the TCRdb copy is restricted to in-frame clones and leaves out a portion. Of around 200,000 clones listed, around 80% are singletons. V lost 3 bases and J 1 base, leaving 10 bases between the germline ends. The CDR3 extends over 13 amino acids. CDR1 is DFQATT and CDR2 is SNEGSKA in the germline V gene (reference sequence). This clonotype was sampled from a human donor in a cohort sampled during active COVID-19. The sample was peripheral blood. The chain carries TRBV20-1 and TRBJ2-7; D perhaps matches TRBD1 (5 bases). The CDR3 protein is CSASRQTSYEQYF. The CDR3 DNA reads as TGCAGTGCTAGTAGACAGACGTCCTACGAGCAGTACTTC.